This T cell receptor beta chain is drawn from a study of technical replicates of blood from a handful of donors. Repertoires were generated with immunoSEQ multiplex PCR, while TCRdb's copy carries only in-frame clones and drops some. The sample holds about 70,000 clones, 92% seen once. Sequencing was carried out using T cells isolated from PBMCs. The TCR sequence derives from a human donor in good health.

The CDR3 DNA reads TGTGCCATCAGTGAGTCGAGGCAGGGGGCTTTTGAAAAACTGTTTTTT. Translating it yields CAISESRQGAFEKLFF. V is TRBV10-3 and J is TRBJ1-4, with 8 nucleotides matching TRBD1. The junction had 7 bases not matched to a gene; V was cut back by 0 bases and J by 7 bases. The length of the CDR3 is 16 residues. CDR1 and CDR2 (germline): ENHRY, SYGVKD.